This T cell receptor beta chain came from a study of regulatory T cells in long-lasting Graves disease. V gave up 5 bases and J gave up 2 bases, with 17 bases separating them. Germline assignment: CDR1 MDHEN and CDR2 SYDVKM. The CDR3 has 16 amino acids. Study observations and caveats: Persistent disease showed a preference for TRBV28, TRBJ1-2 and TRBJ2-5.

Specified time point: persistent/refractory GD, antithyroid drugs over 5 years with positive TRAb. PBMC-derived RNA was used for the TCR library. Clinicians diagnosed Graves' disease using American Thyroid Association guidelines. EDTA tubes held approximately 9 milliliters of peripheral blood from each patient. Building the TCR beta libraries relied on iRepertoire HTBI primers, and CDR3 regions underwent Arm-PCR. TCRdb passed the multiplex PCR reads through MiXCR, listing each CDR3 protein once. Of roughly 400,000 distinct CDR3 sequences in the sample, 20% were seen once. Concerning this clonotype: Its antigen remains unknown.

This clonotype originated in a female donor with Graves disease. This specimen was peripheral blood mononuclear cells (PBMCs), taken when the disease was refractory, from a patient treated with antithyroid drugs. The chain recombines TRBV28 with TRBJ2-3, with D perhaps matching TRBD1 (6 bases). The CDR3 is CASSLNRDVFTDTQYF. The CDR3 bases are TGTGCCAGCAGTCTAAACAGGGATGTCTTCACAGATACGCAGTATTTT.